One sample yielded the 5 T cell receptor beta chains listed below, sequenced in a study of T cell responses to AZD1222 COVID-19 vaccine. The repertoire was sequenced with immunoSEQ multiplex PCR; TCRdb's copy has only in-frame clones and lacks some. Of about 35,000 clones in the sample, less than 90% were seen once. The source was peripheral blood, collected on day 0 of AZD1222 vaccination. Every receptor here comes from an adult in good health.

The chain links TRBV6-5 to TRBJ2-1, with D possibly matching TRBD2 (8 bases). Germline CDR1 and CDR2: MNHEY and SVGAGI. V shed 10 bases and J shed 0 bases, with 13 bases lying between them. This CDR3 is built from 14 residues. CDR3 residues: CATGGGPSYNEQFF. In DNA, the CDR3 is TGTGCCACGGGAGGGGGCCCCTCCTACAATGAGCAGTTCTTC.

The CDR3 sequence is CASSETGASNYGYTF. The CDR3 DNA follows: TGTGCCAGCAGCGAGACAGGGGCCTCTAACTATGGCTACACCTTC. The chain combines TRBV9 with TRBJ1-2; 8 bases are shared with TRBD1. CDR3 length: 15 amino acids. The V gene's germline CDR1 is SGDLS and CDR2 YYNGEE. V dropped 3 bases and J dropped 0; count of bases not matched to a gene: 4.

The rearrangement uses TRBV29-1 and TRBJ2-3; no firm D call. The CDR3 extends over 13 amino acids. Germline values: CDR1 SQVTM, CDR2 ANQGSEA. Between the trimmed V and J ends, which lost 2 bases and 9 bases, there was a span of 15 bases. As DNA, the CDR3 is TGCAGCGTTGAATTCCTAGGCGTCCCCACGCAGTATTTT. Protein sequence: CSVEFLGVPTQYF.

V and J are TRBV28 and TRBJ1-2; tentatively, D is TRBD1 (6 bases). Between the trimmed V and J ends, which lost 11 bases and 4 bases, there was a span of 17 bases. CDR3 length: 13 amino acids. Germline V gene lookup returns CDR1 MDHEN and CDR2 SYDVKM. The CDR3, as DNA: TGTGCCGTGGGGGGGCGCCGAGGCTATGGCTACACCTTC. Translating it yields CAVGGRRGYGYTF.

The chain joins TRBV2 to TRBJ2-5, with a possible D match to TRBD2 (6 bases). This CDR3 has 18 residues. V dropped 3 bases and J dropped 3 bases, with 23 bases sitting between them. The germline V gene encodes CDR1 SNHLY and CDR2 FYNNEI. DNA of the CDR3: TGTGCCAGCAGTGACAGCTTTCGGCGGGATAGGAGCAAAGAGACCCAGTACTTC. This encodes CASSDSFRRDRSKETQYF. The full variable domain, completed using reference TRBV2 and TRBJ2-5, is EPEVTQTPSHQVTQMGQEVILRCVPISNHLYFYWYRQILGQKVEFLVSFYNNEISEKSEIFDDQFSVERPDGSNFTLKIRSTKLEDSAMYFCASSDSFRRDRSKETQYFGPGTRLLVL.